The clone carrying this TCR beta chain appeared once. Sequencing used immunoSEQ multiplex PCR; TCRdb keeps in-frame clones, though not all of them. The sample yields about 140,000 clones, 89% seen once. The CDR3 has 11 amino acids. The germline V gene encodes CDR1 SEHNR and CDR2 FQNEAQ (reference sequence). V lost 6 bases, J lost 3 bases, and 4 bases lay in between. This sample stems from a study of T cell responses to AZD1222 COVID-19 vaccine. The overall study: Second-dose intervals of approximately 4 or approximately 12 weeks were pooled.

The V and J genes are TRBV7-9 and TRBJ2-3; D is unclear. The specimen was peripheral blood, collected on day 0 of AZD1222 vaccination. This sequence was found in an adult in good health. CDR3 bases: TGTGCCAGCAGTCAGACAGATACGCAGTATTTT. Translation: CASSQTDTQYF.